This T cell receptor (beta chain) is from a study of shared clonotypes between healthy human individuals. Study background: Contributing individuals were a couple of females and a few males aged 18 to 49. Donors had three CD4 naive, three CD4 memory, two CD8 naive and one CD8 memory plate apiece.

Concerning this clone: The antigen is undetermined. The sample carries other DNA sequences with the same CDR3.

General observations from the study: Larger estimated richness was generally recorded for naive subsets relative to memory subsets.

CDR3 length: 15 residues. Trimming took 0 bases from V and 3 from J, leaving 9 bases between them. The germline gives CDR1 MDHEN, CDR2 SYDVKM. Naive CD8 cells comprised CD45RO-negative, CCR7-positively selected cells, excluding terminally differentiated effector memory CD45RA+ cells. When replicate PCRs were run on sorted subsets, they used 200 ng DNA, approximately 33,000 T cell genomes. Using immunoSEQ multiplex PCR, the repertoire was profiled, and TCRdb retains in-frame clones only, with some absent. The data show about 650,000 clones, roughly 95% seen once. Sequencing input: naive CD8+ T cells sorted from blood. This chain links TRBV28 with TRBJ1-5; a weak D match, TRBD1 (6 bases). The clonotype comes from a woman under 40 in good health. As DNA, the CDR3 is TGTGCCAGCAGTTTATGGACAGGCTCCAATCAGCCCCAGCATTTT. Amino acids: CASSLWTGSNQPQHF.